These 6 T cell receptor beta chains were sequenced from one sample in a study of T cell responses to AZD1222 COVID-19 vaccine (dated by TCRdb to 2020 to 2023). Library preparation was by the immunoSEQ multiplex PCR assay. TCRdb took over this immuneACCESS table, retaining in-frame rearrangements with V and J assigned. Such tables are incomplete; in checked studies, under half of the missing clones stem from an unresolved V gene, and the remainder is unexplained. The sample table contains some 150,000 clones; only one count was recorded for 90% to 95% of them. The biggest ten clones account for roughly 1.3% of the sample. The intended sense of this specimen's time point label: baseline before first vaccination. Specimen: peripheral blood, collected on day 0 of AZD1222 vaccination. These receptors were taken from an adult in good health.

The rearrangement joins TRBV5-4 to TRBJ2-7; D is possibly TRBD2 (5 bases). Trimming removed 2 bases from V and 2 bases from J, with 11 bases in between. The CDR3 runs to 14 residues. CDR1 and CDR2 from the germline V gene are SGHNT and YYREEE (reference sequence). The CDR3 sequence is CASSFRGSTYEQYV. As DNA, the CDR3 is TGTGCCAGCAGCTTTCGGGGTTCTACCTACGAGCAGTACGTC.

This chain links TRBV12-5 with TRBJ2-3, with TRBD1 matching 7 bases. This CDR3 has 17 residues. V lost 5 bases to trimming and J lost 0 bases; unmatched junction nucleotides: 11. CDR1 is LGHNT and CDR2 is FRNRAP in the germline V gene. The CDR3, as DNA: TGTGCTAGTGGTCGGGGCCCTACAGGGGTTAGCACAGATACGCAGTATTTT. This translates into CASGRGPTGVSTDTQYF.

The gene calls are TRBV27 and TRBJ1-2; 7 nucleotides line up with TRBD1. Germline loops: CDR1 MNHEY, CDR2 SMNVEV (reference sequence). The CDR3 has 15 residues. With V trimmed by 9 bases and J by 4 bases, 14 bases remained unmatched. CDR3 nucleotides: TGTGCCAGTAGCCCCCCAGGGGGTGATGCCTATGGCTACACCTTC. Translating it yields CASSPPGGDAYGYTF.

V usage is TRBV9 and J usage is TRBJ2-6; D remains ambiguous. Per the germline V gene, CDR1 is SGDLS and CDR2 is YYNGEE. This CDR3 contains 15 residues. V lost 3 bases to trimming and J lost 0 bases, with 7 bases between them. The CDR3 sequence: CASSARTSGANVLTF. CDR3 DNA: TGTGCCAGCAGCGCCAGGACCTCTGGGGCCAACGTCCTGACTTTC.

The CDR3 loop reads CASRDPSGGVTDTQYF. The CDR3 nucleotides are TGTGCCAGCAGGGACCCTAGCGGGGGGGTCACAGATACGCAGTATTTT. The chain employs TRBV28 and TRBJ2-3, with 12 bases matching TRBD2. V was clipped by 6 bases and J by 2 bases; unmatched bases: 6. This CDR3 comprises 16 residues. Germline values: CDR1 MDHEN, CDR2 SYDVKM.

The chain carries TRBV7-9 and TRBJ1-3; a weak D match, TRBD1 (5 bases). There are 17 residues in the CDR3. With 0 bases removed from V and 0 bases from J, the gap between germline ends came to 12 bases. CDR1 is SEHNR and CDR2 is FQNEAQ in the germline V gene (reference sequence). The CDR3 nucleotides are TGTGCCAGCAGCTTAGCGGGTACAGGACCCTCTGGAAACACCATATATTTT. Translation: CASSLAGTGPSGNTIYF.